A selection of T cell receptor beta chains follows, all from one sample in a study of blood T cell repertoires in COVID-19. The table came from immunoSEQ multiplex PCR; TCRdb's copy has only in-frame clones and leaves some out. This table has under 300,000 clones, 84% appearing once. The sequenced material came from PBMCs or T cells enriched from blood (not recorded which). All receptors derive from a man aged 45-60 years who had recovered from COVID-19. Both conserved end residues are part of each CDR3. The D gene is left open where the match is weak. Size tells how often a clone was seen (once, few, many) or the class of an expanded clone, and some rows leave it out.

>TRBV29-1|TRBD2|once|TRBJ2-3
CSGGLAGGPLRSQYF
TGCAGCGGCGGACTAGCGGGAGGGCCCCTAAGGTCGCAGTATTTT
>TRBV19|TRBD1|.|TRBJ2-2
CASRRRQGMNTGELFF
TGTGCCAGTAGACGCCGACAGGGGATGAACACCGGGGAGCTGTTTTTT
>TRBV7-2|TRBD1|.|TRBJ2-2
CASSFQQGSDTGELFF
TGTGCCAGCAGCTTCCAACAGGGGAGCGACACCGGGGAGCTGTTTTTT
>TRBV2|TRBD1|.|TRBJ1-4
CASTKQGSLATNEKLFF
TGTGCCAGCACCAAACAGGGGTCCCTTGCAACTAATGAAAAACTGTTTTTT
>TRBV6-2/TRBV6-3|.|.|TRBJ1-6
CASSYSTASPLHF
TGTGCCAGCAGTTACTCGACAGCCTCCCCCCTCCACTTT
>TRBV5-4|TRBD2|.|TRBJ2-7
CASSTGGTASYEQYF
TGTGCCAGCAGCACGGGAGGAACAGCCTCCTACGAGCAGTACTTC
>TRBV19|TRBD1|.|TRBJ1-1
CASSPGTGRSTEAFF
TGTGCCAGTAGTCCCGGGACAGGGCGAAGCACTGAAGCTTTCTTT
>TRBV19|TRBD1|.|TRBJ1-2
CASSRVPQGRVYGYTF
TGTGCCAGTAGTCGGGTCCCACAGGGGCGCGTCTATGGCTACACCTTC
>TRBV24-1|.|.|TRBJ2-2
CATSESRVAGELFF
TGTGCCACCAGTGAGTCCCGGGTGGCCGGGGAGCTGTTTTTT
>TRBV6-1|.|.|TRBJ1-5
CASSEGPAAQPQHF
TGTGCCAGCAGTGAGGGGCCTGCTGCTCAGCCCCAGCATTTT
>TRBV24-1|TRBD1|.|TRBJ2-3
CATRDRGDTQYF
TGTGCCACCAGAGACAGGGGGGATACGCAGTATTTT
>TRBV6-5|.|.|TRBJ1-1
CASSRPGSRVTEAFF
TGTGCCAGCAGTAGACCCGGGTCGCGGGTCACTGAAGCTTTCTTT
>TRBV13|.|once|TRBJ2-1
CASSLHPQGSDNEQFF
TGTGCCAGCAGTCTACACCCCCAGGGATCCGACAATGAGCAGTTCTTC
>TRBV18|.|.|TRBJ2-6
CASSPQRQVKSSGANVLTF
TGTGCCAGCTCACCTCAGAGACAGGTAAAGAGCTCTGGGGCCAACGTCCTGACTTTC
>TRBV24-1|.|.|TRBJ2-5
CATSKGGQETQYF
TGTGCCACCAGTAAAGGGGGCCAAGAGACCCAGTACTTC
>TRBV6-2/TRBV6-3|.|.|TRBJ1-2
CASSYSGRVNYGYTF
TGTGCCAGCAGTTACTCCGGCAGGGTGAACTATGGCTACACCTTC